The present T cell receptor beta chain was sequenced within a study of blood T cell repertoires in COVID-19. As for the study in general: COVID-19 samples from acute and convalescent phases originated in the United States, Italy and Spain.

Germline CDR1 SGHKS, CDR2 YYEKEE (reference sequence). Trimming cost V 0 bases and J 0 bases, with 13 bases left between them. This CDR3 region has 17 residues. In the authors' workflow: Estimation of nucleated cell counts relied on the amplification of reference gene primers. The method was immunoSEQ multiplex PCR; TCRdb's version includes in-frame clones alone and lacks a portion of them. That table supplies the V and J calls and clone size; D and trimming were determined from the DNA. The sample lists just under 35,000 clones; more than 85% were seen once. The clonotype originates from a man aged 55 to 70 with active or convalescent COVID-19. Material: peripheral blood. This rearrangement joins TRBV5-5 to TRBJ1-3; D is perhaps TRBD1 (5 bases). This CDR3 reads CASSLAPQGSSGNTIYF. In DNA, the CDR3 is TGTGCCAGCAGCTTGGCCCCCCAGGGTAGCTCTGGAAACACCATATATTTT.